The 15 T cell receptor beta chains given below trace back to one sample, sequenced in a study of cytotoxic CD8 clonotypes in ibrutinib-treated CLL. Profiled with immunoSEQ multiplex PCR; TCRdb holds only in-frame clones, not every one. The table records roughly 110,000 clones, about 53% of them present only once. This specimen consisted of PBMCs, obtained after 24 months of ibrutinib treatment. These receptor sequences come from a human donor with chronic lymphocytic leukemia.

The rearrangement joins TRBV30 to TRBJ1-1; D unresolved. The CDR3 extends over 13 amino acids. V was cut by 4 bases and J by 3 bases, with 12 bases left in between. Germline values: CDR1 GTSNPN, CDR2 SVGIG (reference sequence). Here the CDR3 reads CAWTSGPYTEAFF. The CDR3 DNA is TGTGCCTGGACGTCGGGCCCGTACACTGAAGCTTTCTTT. Together with reference TRBV30 and TRBJ1-1, the CDR3 gives the full variable domain: SQTIHQWPATLVQPVGSPLSLECTVEGTSNPNLYWYRQAAGRGLQLLFYSVGIGQISSEVPQNLSASRPQDRQFILSSKKLLLSDSGFYLCAWTSGPYTEAFFGQGTRLTVV.

The rearrangement joins TRBV5-5 to TRBJ2-7, with 10 bases that match TRBD1. The CDR3 consists of 14 residues. Germline-derived CDR1 and CDR2 are SGHKS and YYEKEE (reference sequence). V lost 4 bases to trimming and J lost 2 bases; unmatched junction nucleotides: 3. The chain's CDR3 is CASSQGQGAYEQYF. CDR3 in DNA: TGTGCCAGCAGCCAAGGACAGGGGGCCTACGAGCAGTACTTC.

The chain joins TRBV19 to TRBJ1-2; 7 bases match TRBD1. This CDR3 comprises 13 residues. V lost 6 bases to trimming and J lost 8 bases; unmatched junction nucleotides: 9. In germline, CDR1 is LNHDA, CDR2 SQIVND (reference sequence). The CDR3 DNA follows: TGTGCCAGTAGGGCCGACAGGGTGGGCGGCTACACCTTC. This translates into CASRADRVGGYTF.

The chain combines TRBV19 with TRBJ2-5; 7 positions match TRBD2. Germline assignment: CDR1 LNHDA and CDR2 SQIVND (reference sequence). The V segment lost 5 bases and the J segment 5 bases; nucleotides outside the gene matches: 8. The CDR3 runs 14 residues. CDR3 coding DNA: TGTGCCAGTAGTGGACGTCCCGGGGGGGAGACCCAGTACTTC. It translates to CASSGRPGGETQYF.

The chain is built from TRBV29-1 and TRBJ1-3; D call uncertain. This CDR3 has 14 residues. Trimming shortened V by 6 bases and J by 0 bases, and 12 bases separated the two germline ends. Germline V gene lookup returns CDR1 SQVTM and CDR2 ANQGSEA. CDR3 in amino acids: CSVATRISGNTIYF. The CDR3 DNA reads as TGCAGCGTGGCGACACGCATCTCTGGAAACACCATATATTTT. The full variable domain, completed using reference TRBV29-1 and TRBJ1-3, is SAVISQKPSRDICQRGTSLTIQCQVDSQVTMMFWYRQQPGQSLTLIATANQGSEATYESGFVIDKFPISRPNLTFSTLTVSNMSPEDSSIYLCSVATRISGNTIYFGEGSWLTVV.

This clone turned up a few times. The chain combines TRBV19 with TRBJ2-1; 12 nucleotides line up with TRBD2. Looked up from germline, CDR1 is LNHDA and CDR2 is SQIVND (reference sequence). The CDR3 length is 15 residues. V gave up 6 bases and J gave up 4 bases; unmatched junction bases: 4. The CDR3 loop is CASSGLAGSYNEQFF. The CDR3 nucleotides are TGTGCCAGTAGCGGACTAGCGGGGTCTTACAATGAGCAGTTCTTC.

This clone was counted a few times. The chain combines TRBV6-6 with TRBJ1-2; maybe TRBD1 (6 bases). The germline gives CDR1 MNHNY, CDR2 SVGAGI (reference sequence). The ends were cut back, 5 bases at V and 5 bases at J, with 12 bases in the middle. The CDR3 is made up of 13 amino acids. The CDR3 DNA follows: TGTGCCAGCAGTGACAGGCGTCCTTATGGCTACACCTTC. This codes for CASSDRRPYGYTF.

The chain joins TRBV5-5 to TRBJ1-2; TRBD1 matches 9 bases. The CDR3 sequence is 15 residues long. The trim removed 4 bases at V and 4 bases at J, leaving 8 bases unmatched. CDR1 SGHKS and CDR2 YYEKEE come from the germline V gene (reference sequence). The CDR3 DNA sequence: TGTGCCAGCAGCCCTCAGACAGGGGGGAGCTATGGCTACACCTTC. It is translated as CASSPQTGGSYGYTF.

This clone was observed a few times. The rearrangement uses TRBV30 and TRBJ1-6; 11 nucleotides match TRBD1. The V gene end was trimmed by 2 bases and the J gene end by 9 bases; junction bases not matched to a gene: 6. Germline V gives CDR1 GTSNPN, CDR2 SVGIG (reference sequence). The CDR3 totals 15 residues. This chain's CDR3 is CAWSPGQGVSSPLHF. The CDR3 region has the DNA TGTGCCTGGAGTCCGGGACAGGGGGTTTCTTCACCCCTCCACTTT.

V gene TRBV2 combines with J gene TRBJ2-2; D possibly uses TRBD1 or TRBD2 (7 bases each). The CDR3 is made up of 17 amino acids. V was pared by 6 bases and J by 1 base, with 18 bases between. Germline V gene sequence: CDR1 SNHLY, CDR2 FYNNEI. The CDR3 sequence: CASSRWGGQMNTGELFF. In nucleotides, the CDR3 is TGTGCCAGCAGCCGTTGGGGGGGACAGATGAACACCGGGGAGCTGTTTTTT.

The chain carries TRBV9 and TRBJ2-7; 7 positions match TRBD2. Germline V gene data show CDR1 as SGDLS and CDR2 as YYNGEE. The CDR3 has 13 amino acids. The V and J ends lost 1 base and 6 bases, in that order; junction bases with no gene match: 4. The CDR3 protein is CASSVRLAGEQYF. In DNA, the CDR3 is TGTGCCAGCAGCGTAAGACTAGCTGGCGAGCAGTACTTC.

This clone occurred once. The chain links TRBV7-3 to TRBJ2-7; D might be TRBD1 (6 bases). The CDR3 loop spans 14 amino acids. Trimming shortened V by 5 bases and J by 7 bases, and 18 bases separated the two germline ends. From germline, CDR1 is SGHTA and CDR2 FQGTGA. The CDR3 DNA follows: TGTGCCAGCAGCCCGGGGCATGGGGGCAATGAGCAGTACTTC. Its translation: CASSPGHGGNEQYF.

The genes are TRBV7-3 and TRBJ2-1; D tentatively fits TRBD1 or TRBD2 (5 bases each). With 6 bases removed from V and 6 bases from J, the gap between germline ends came to 12 bases. The CDR3 runs to 13 residues. Germline CDR1 is SGHTA and CDR2 is FQGTGA. The chain's CDR3 is CASSLGTTNEQFF. The CDR3 coding sequence is TGTGCCAGCAGTCTAGGGACCACCAATGAGCAGTTCTTC.

The CDR3 sequence is CASSPGGVTYNEQFF. CDR3 bases: TGTGCCAGCAGTCCCGGTGGCGTTACCTACAATGAGCAGTTCTTC. The V call is TRBV7-8, the J call TRBJ2-1; D gene unclear. CDR3 length: 15 amino acids. Germline CDR1 and CDR2: SGHVS and FQNEAQ. V was shortened by 6 bases and J by 2 bases, with 14 bases between the two germline ends.

The chain carries TRBV28 and TRBJ2-3; maybe TRBD1 (6 bases). Germline V gives CDR1 MDHEN, CDR2 SYDVKM. The CDR3 consists of 14 residues. V was shortened by 6 bases and J by 2 bases, with 12 bases between the two germline ends. CDR3 in amino acids: CASRTGGSTDTQYF. In DNA, the CDR3 is TGTGCCAGCAGGACAGGCGGGTCCACAGATACGCAGTATTTT. The whole variable domain, filled in from reference TRBV28 and TRBJ2-3, reads DVKVTQSSRYLVKRTGEKVFLECVQDMDHENMFWYRQDPGLGLRLIYFSYDVKMKEKGDIPEGYSVSREKKERFSLILESASTNQTSMYLCASRTGGSTDTQYFGPGTRLTVL.